The rows below give T cell receptor beta chains drawn from one sample of a study of chemoradiotherapy in HPV16-positive cancers. Generated by immunoSEQ multiplex PCR, the TCRdb table keeps only in-frame clones and is missing some. The table includes around 2,700 clones, roughly 85% detected once. The sequencing here drew on tumor tissue, taken from a patient who underwent chemoradiotherapy. All receptors derive from a human donor with HPV-associated anogenital cancer. The CDR3 runs from the conserved cysteine through the conserved F or W. Fields, in order: J gene, V gene, clone size, D gene, CDR3 protein, CDR3 DNA. A D gene is named only where the DNA matches it firmly. Part of the rows lack a size; the others show once, few, many or a class for expanded clones.

TRBJ1-1 | TRBV27 | few | NA | CASGSLDLFF | TGTGCCAGTGGGTCCTTAGACCTTTTCTTT
TRBJ1-2 | TRBV5-6 | NA | TRBD1 | CASSLSGGSGYTF | TGTGCCAGCAGCTTGTCAGGGGGAAGCGGCTACACCTTC
TRBJ1-4 | TRBV6-5 | NA | NA | CASSSLPGVLNEKLFF | TGTGCCAGCAGTTCTCTCCCAGGGGTCCTTAATGAAAAACTGTTTTTT
TRBJ2-7 | TRBV2 | once | NA | CASRMSQKTQQYF | TGTGCCAGCAGGATGTCCCAAAAAACCCAGCAGTACTTC
TRBJ1-1 | TRBV29-1 | few | NA | CSGSLEQNTEAFF | TGCAGCGGCAGTTTGGAACAGAACACTGAAGCTTTCTTT
TRBJ2-2 | TRBV18 | NA | NA | CASSPPTGLTGELFF | TGTGCCAGCTCACCACCCACAGGGCTTACCGGGGAGCTGTTTTTT
TRBJ2-1 | TRBV7-3 | once | NA | CASSSNNEQFF | TGTGCCAGCAGCTCAAACAATGAGCAGTTCTTC
TRBJ1-1 | TRBV29-1 | NA | NA | CSVNRANTEAFF | TGCAGCGTGAACCGGGCTAACACTGAAGCTTTCTTT
TRBJ2-1 | TRBV2 | few | NA | CASSESGSGQGNNEQFF | TGTGCCAGCAGTGAATCGGGTAGCGGCCAGGGGAACAATGAGCAGTTCTTC
TRBJ2-7 | TRBV28 | NA | TRBD1 | CASSLPTGDYEQYF | TGTGCCAGCAGTTTACCGACAGGGGACTACGAGCAGTACTTC
TRBJ2-5 | TRBV28 | NA | NA | CASSLGVEETQYF | TGTGCCAGCAGTTTAGGGGTGGAAGAGACCCAGTACTTC
TRBJ2-1 | TRBV7-4 | NA | TRBD2 | CASSLVTSGRVSYNEQFF | TGTGCCAGCAGCTTAGTGACTAGCGGGAGAGTTTCCTACAATGAGCAGTTCTTC
TRBJ2-1 | TRBV19 | NA | NA | CASNRVGNEQFF | TGTGCCAGTAACCGAGTGGGGAATGAGCAGTTCTTC
TRBJ1-1 | TRBV4-2 | NA | NA | CASSQLGTNRGTEAFF | TGTGCCAGCAGCCAATTAGGGACCAATAGGGGGACTGAAGCTTTCTTT
TRBJ2-7 | TRBV14 | NA | TRBD2 | CASSQAAGGSAQQYF | TGTGCCAGCAGCCAAGCAGCGGGAGGTTCGGCCCAGCAGTACTTC
TRBJ2-2 | TRBV5-1 | NA | NA | CASSLALGNTGELFF | TGCGCCAGCAGCTTGGCACTGGGGAACACCGGGGAGCTGTTTTTT
TRBJ2-6 | TRBV5-1 | NA | NA | CASSLKSSSSAGANVLTF | TGCGCCAGCAGCTTGAAATCTAGCTCTTCCGCTGGGGCCAACGTCCTGACTTTC
TRBJ1-1 | TRBV27 | NA | NA | CASSLTAGNTEAFF | TGTGCCAGCAGTTTAACCGCAGGGAACACTGAAGCTTTCTTT
TRBJ1-1 | TRBV14 | NA | NA | CASSRNTGQLLEAFF | TGTGCCAGCAGCCGCAATACGGGACAACTGCTTGAAGCTTTCTTT
TRBJ1-2 | TRBV19 | NA | NA | CASRRGFNSDYGYTF | TGTGCCAGTCGCCGCGGGTTCAACAGCGACTATGGCTACACCTTC
TRBJ2-1 | TRBV20-1 | NA | NA | CSGIDNEQFF | TGCAGCGGAATCGACAATGAGCAGTTCTTC
TRBJ1-2 | TRBV9 | NA | TRBD1 | CASSVDGDRGGGFNYGYTF | TGTGCCAGCAGCGTAGATGGGGACAGGGGAGGGGGGTTTAACTATGGCTACACCTTC
TRBJ2-5 | TRBV7-3 | NA | NA | CASSGGHQETQYF | TGTGCCAGCTCAGGAGGACATCAAGAGACCCAGTACTTC
TRBJ2-7 | TRBV11-2 | NA | NA | CASSLNLEQYF | TGTGCCAGCAGCTTAAATTTGGAGCAGTACTTC
TRBJ2-5 | TRBV7-2 | NA | TRBD2 | CASSPQGTSGSQETQYF | TGTGCCAGCAGCCCCCAGGGGACTAGCGGGAGCCAAGAGACCCAGTACTTC
TRBJ2-7 | TRBV7-2 | NA | TRBD2 | CASSLGGLAEQYF | TGTGCCAGCAGCTTAGGGGGACTAGCGGAACAGTACTTC
TRBJ2-2 | TRBV25-1 | NA | NA | CASSNTGELFF | TGTGCCAGCAGTAACACCGGGGAGCTGTTTTTT
TRBJ1-5 | TRBV27 | NA | TRBD1 | CASSPGQGLGGPQHF | TGTGCCAGCAGTCCCGGACAGGGGCTTGGGGGGCCCCAGCATTTT
TRBJ1-5 | TRBV7-2 | NA | NA | CASSLVPGHSNQPQHF | TGTGCCAGCAGCTTAGTTCCGGGGCATAGCAATCAGCCCCAGCATTTT
TRBJ2-7 | TRBV30 | large | NA | CAWTPSDGSYEQYF | TGTGCCTGGACCCCTAGCGACGGGTCCTACGAGCAGTACTTC
TRBJ2-4 | TRBV28 | NA | TRBD1 | CASSLRQGFTNIQYF | TGTGCCAGCAGTCTTAGACAGGGCTTTACCAACATTCAGTACTTC
TRBJ1-2 | TRBV6-5 | NA | NA | CASSYSPQGGGYTF | TGTGCCAGCAGTTATTCACCCCAGGGTGGGGGCTACACCTTC
TRBJ2-2 | TRBV7-3 | NA | NA | CASSLFPVGAGTGELFF | TGTGCCAGCAGCTTATTTCCCGTCGGGGCGGGGACCGGGGAGCTGTTTTTT
TRBJ1-1 | TRBV6-1 | NA | NA | CASSDAPAGYTEAFF | TGTGCCAGCAGTGACGCCCCGGCAGGTTACACTGAAGCTTTCTTT
TRBJ2-5 | TRBV11-2 | NA | TRBD1 | CASSYTTGEETQYF | TGTGCCAGCAGCTATACGACAGGGGAAGAGACCCAGTACTTC
TRBJ1-2 | TRBV7-8 | once | TRBD1 | CASSRRDRVGGYTF | TGTGCCAGCAGCCGAAGGGACAGGGTGGGGGGCTACACCTTC
TRBJ1-4 | TRBV18 | NA | NA | CASSPRIPGSPREKLFF | TGTGCCAGCTCACCACGGATTCCCGGGTCACCAAGGGAAAAACTGTTTTTT
TRBJ2-7 | TRBV30 | NA | TRBD1 | CAWDRGQREQYF | TGTGCCTGGGACAGGGGGCAAAGGGAGCAGTACTTC
TRBJ2-7 | TRBV19 | NA | TRBD1 | CASSLGPLGQGQYF | TGTGCCAGTAGTCTAGGACCCCTCGGACAGGGGCAGTACTTC
TRBJ2-5 | TRBV7-9 | NA | TRBD2 | CASSPIAGGPEETQYF | TGTGCCAGCAGCCCAATAGCGGGAGGGCCGGAAGAGACCCAGTACTTC
TRBJ2-3 | TRBV20-1 | NA | NA | CSARVGDTQYF | TGCAGTGCTAGAGTCGGAGATACGCAGTATTTT
TRBJ2-1 | TRBV19 | NA | NA | CASSILSSYNEQFF | TGTGCCAGTAGTATACTGTCATCCTACAATGAGCAGTTCTTC
TRBJ2-7 | TRBV7-9 | NA | NA | CASSLQGGEQYF | TGTGCCAGCAGCTTACAGGGGGGCGAGCAGTACTTC
TRBJ2-7 | TRBV5-6 | NA | NA | CASSLDGSGREQYF | TGTGCCAGCAGCTTGGATGGCTCGGGGAGGGAGCAGTACTTC
TRBJ2-7 | TRBV2 | few | NA | CASSEASLVRAEQYF | TGTGCCAGCAGTGAAGCGTCACTAGTTAGAGCCGAGCAGTACTTC
TRBJ2-1 | TRBV27 | NA | NA | CASSSSLTYNEQFF | TGTGCCAGCAGTTCGTCGCTGACATACAATGAGCAGTTCTTC
TRBJ1-1 | TRBV5-1 | NA | TRBD1 | CASSVGTGQITEAFF | TGCGCCAGCAGCGTAGGGACAGGGCAAATCACTGAAGCTTTCTTT
TRBJ2-7 | TRBV6-5 | NA | NA | CASSYDARGEQYF | TGTGCCAGCAGTTACGACGCCCGGGGTGAGCAGTACTTC
TRBJ1-1 | TRBV6-1 | once | NA | CASGTRGFGTEAFF | TGTGCCAGCGGGACTAGGGGGTTTGGCACTGAAGCTTTCTTT
TRBJ2-5 | TRBV13 | NA | NA | CASSTRQLGTQETQYF | TGTGCCAGCAGCACCAGGCAGTTGGGCACCCAAGAGACCCAGTACTTC
TRBJ2-1 | TRBV27 | NA | TRBD2 | CASSLGTSGTNEQFF | TGTGCCAGCAGTCTGGGGACTAGCGGGACGAATGAGCAGTTCTTC
TRBJ1-3 | TRBV28 | NA | NA | CASSLGGNTIYF | TGTGCCAGCAGTCTCGGTGGAAACACCATATATTTT
TRBJ2-1 | TRBV6-5 | NA | TRBD2 | CASSLLAGDYNEQFF | TGTGCCAGCAGCCTACTAGCGGGAGACTACAATGAGCAGTTCTTC
TRBJ2-7 | TRBV5-6 | NA | TRBD1 | CASTGQGYEQYF | TGTGCCAGCACCGGACAGGGCTACGAGCAGTACTTC
TRBJ2-5 | TRBV14 | NA | TRBD1 | CASRGTGGTETQYF | TGTGCCAGCAGGGGGACAGGGGGGACGGAGACCCAGTACTTC
TRBJ2-7 | TRBV7-9 | NA | NA | CASSLDPDYEQYF | TGTGCCAGCAGCTTAGATCCGGACTACGAGCAGTACTTC
TRBJ2-7 | TRBV7-9 | NA | NA | CASSFVSSYEQYF | TGTGCCAGCAGCTTCGTCAGCTCCTACGAGCAGTACTTC